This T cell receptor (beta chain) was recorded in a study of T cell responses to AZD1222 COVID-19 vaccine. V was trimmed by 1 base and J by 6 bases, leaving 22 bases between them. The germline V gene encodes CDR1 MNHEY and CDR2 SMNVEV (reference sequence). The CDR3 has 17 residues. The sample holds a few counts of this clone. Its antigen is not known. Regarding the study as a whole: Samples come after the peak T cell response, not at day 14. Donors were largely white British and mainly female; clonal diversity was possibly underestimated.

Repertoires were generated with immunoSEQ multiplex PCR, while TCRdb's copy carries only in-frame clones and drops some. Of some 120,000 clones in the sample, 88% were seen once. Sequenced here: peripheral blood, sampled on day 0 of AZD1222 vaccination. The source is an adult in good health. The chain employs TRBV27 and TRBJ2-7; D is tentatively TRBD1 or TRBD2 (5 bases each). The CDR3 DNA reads TGTGCCAGCAGTTTATTAGGGACCTGGCAGACTCCTACCGAGCAGTACTTC. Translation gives CASSLLGTWQTPTEQYF.